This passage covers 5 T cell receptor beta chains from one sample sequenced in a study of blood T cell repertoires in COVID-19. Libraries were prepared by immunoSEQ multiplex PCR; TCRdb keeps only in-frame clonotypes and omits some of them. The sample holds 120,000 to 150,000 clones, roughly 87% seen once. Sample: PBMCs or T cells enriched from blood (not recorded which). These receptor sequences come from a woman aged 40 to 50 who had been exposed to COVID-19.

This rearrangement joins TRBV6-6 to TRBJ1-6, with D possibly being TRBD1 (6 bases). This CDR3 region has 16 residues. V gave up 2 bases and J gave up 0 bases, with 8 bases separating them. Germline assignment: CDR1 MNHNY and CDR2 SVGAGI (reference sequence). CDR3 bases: TGTGCCAGCAGTTACGGGGGCGACTCCTATAATTCACCCCTCCACTTT. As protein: CASSYGGDSYNSPLHF.

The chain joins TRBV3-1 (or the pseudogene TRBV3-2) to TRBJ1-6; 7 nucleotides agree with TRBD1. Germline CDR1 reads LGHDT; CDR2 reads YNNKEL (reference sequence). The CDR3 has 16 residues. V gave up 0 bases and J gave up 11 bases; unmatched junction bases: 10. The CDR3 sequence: CASSQDPGQYGAPLHF. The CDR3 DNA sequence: TGTGCCAGCAGCCAAGATCCGGGACAGTACGGGGCACCCCTCCACTTT.

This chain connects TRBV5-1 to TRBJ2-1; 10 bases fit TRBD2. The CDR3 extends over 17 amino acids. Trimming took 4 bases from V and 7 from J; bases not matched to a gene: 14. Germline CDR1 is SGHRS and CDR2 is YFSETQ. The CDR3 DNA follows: TGCGCCAGCAGCGTCGGCGCAGCGGGAGGGATTCGAAATGAGCAGTTCTTC. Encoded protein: CASSVGAAGGIRNEQFF.

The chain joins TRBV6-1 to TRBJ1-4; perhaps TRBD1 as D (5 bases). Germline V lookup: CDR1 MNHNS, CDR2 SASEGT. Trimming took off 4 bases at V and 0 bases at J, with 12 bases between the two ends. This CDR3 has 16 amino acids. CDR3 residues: CASSGRGSATNEKLFF. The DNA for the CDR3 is TGTGCCAGCAGTGGTCGGGGGTCCGCAACTAATGAAAAACTGTTTTTT.

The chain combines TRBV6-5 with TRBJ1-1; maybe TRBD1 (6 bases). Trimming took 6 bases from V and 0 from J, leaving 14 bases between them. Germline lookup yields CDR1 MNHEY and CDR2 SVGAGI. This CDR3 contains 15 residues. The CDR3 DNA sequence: TGTGCCAGCAGCCAAAGGACAGCCATGAACACTGAAGCTTTCTTT. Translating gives CASSQRTAMNTEAFF.